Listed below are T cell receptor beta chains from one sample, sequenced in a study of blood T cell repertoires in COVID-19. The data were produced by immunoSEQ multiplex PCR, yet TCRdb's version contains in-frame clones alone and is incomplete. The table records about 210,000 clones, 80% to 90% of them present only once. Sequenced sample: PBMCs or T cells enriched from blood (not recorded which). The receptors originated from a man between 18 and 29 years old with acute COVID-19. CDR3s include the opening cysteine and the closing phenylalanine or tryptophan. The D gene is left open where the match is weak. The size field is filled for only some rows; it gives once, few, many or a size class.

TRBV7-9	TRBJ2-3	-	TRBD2	CATLAGASTDTQYF	TGTGCCACTCTAGCGGGAGCCAGCACAGATACGCAGTATTTT
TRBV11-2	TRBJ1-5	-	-	CASSLRSVGVQPQHF	TGTGCCAGCAGCCTTAGATCCGTAGGGGTCCAGCCCCAGCATTTT
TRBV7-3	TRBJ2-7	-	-	CASSPSAGLGEQYF	TGTGCCAGCAGCCCGTCCGCGGGACTCGGCGAGCAGTACTTC
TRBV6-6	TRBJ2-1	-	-	CASKAESLHNEQFF	TGTGCCAGCAAAGCGGAATCCCTCCACAATGAGCAGTTCTTC
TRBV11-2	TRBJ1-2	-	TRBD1	CASSLGPQGPQNANYGYTF	TGTGCCAGCAGCTTAGGCCCACAGGGGCCGCAAAATGCTAACTATGGCTACACCTTC
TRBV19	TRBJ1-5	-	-	CASSSPKQGSIHQPQHF	TGTGCCAGTAGTTCCCCAAAACAGGGTTCTATTCATCAGCCCCAGCATTTT
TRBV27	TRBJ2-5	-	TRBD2	CASSSVGLAGHF	TGTGCCAGCAGTTCAGTAGGGCTAGCGGGCCACTTC
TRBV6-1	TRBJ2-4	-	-	CASSEAGGAAKNIQYF	TGTGCCAGCAGTGAAGCTGGGGGGGCGGCCAAAAACATTCAGTACTTC
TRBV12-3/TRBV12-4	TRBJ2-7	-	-	CASSLDSRDEQYF	TGTGCCAGCAGTTTAGACTCCCGGGACGAGCAGTACTTC
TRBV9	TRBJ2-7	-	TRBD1	CASSVVGQAKLNYEQYF	TGTGCCAGCAGCGTAGTGGGACAGGCGAAGCTAAACTACGAGCAGTACTTC
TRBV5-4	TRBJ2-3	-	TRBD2	CASSSGLAGVPLTTDTQYF	TGTGCCAGCAGCTCGGGACTAGCGGGAGTCCCGCTGACCACAGATACGCAGTATTTT
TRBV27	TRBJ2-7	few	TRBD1	CASSPGTVTYEQYF	TGTGCCAGCAGTCCCGGGACAGTAACCTACGAGCAGTACTTC
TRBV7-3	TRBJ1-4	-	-	CASSSRPNEKLFF	TGTGCCAGCAGCTCCCGTCCTAATGAAAAACTGTTTTTT
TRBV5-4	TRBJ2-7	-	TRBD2	CASKPREGTYEQYF	TGTGCCAGCAAACCTCGGGAGGGGACCTACGAGCAGTACTTC
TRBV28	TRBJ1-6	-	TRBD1	CASSAGDRVNSPLHF	TGTGCCAGCAGCGCCGGGGACAGGGTGAATTCACCCCTCCACTTT
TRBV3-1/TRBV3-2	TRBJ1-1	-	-	CASSPTVNTEAFF	TGTGCCAGCAGTCCGACAGTGAACACTGAAGCTTTCTTT
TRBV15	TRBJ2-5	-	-	CATSRDAGWGETQYF	TGTGCCACCAGCAGAGATGCAGGGTGGGGAGAGACCCAGTACTTC
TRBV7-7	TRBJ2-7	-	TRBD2	CASSQGLAGERTYEQYF	TGTGCTAGCAGCCAAGGACTAGCAGGAGAGCGAACCTACGAGCAGTACTTC
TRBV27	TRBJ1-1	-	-	CASSLQGFSEAFF	TGTGCCAGCAGTTTACAGGGGTTCTCTGAAGCTTTCTTT
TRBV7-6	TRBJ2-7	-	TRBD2	CASSLGTSGTYEQYF	TGTGCCAGCAGCTTAGGGACTAGCGGAACCTACGAGCAGTACTTC
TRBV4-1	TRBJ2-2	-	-	CASSRAGAKVTGELFF	TGCGCCAGCAGTCGCGCGGGGGCGAAAGTGACCGGGGAGCTGTTTTTT
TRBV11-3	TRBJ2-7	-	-	CASSLQGSYEQYF	TGTGCCAGCAGCTTACAGGGGTCCTACGAGCAGTACTTC
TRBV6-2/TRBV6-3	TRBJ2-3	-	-	CASSRGGADTQYF	TGTGCCAGCAGCCGAGGGGGGGCCGATACGCAGTATTTT
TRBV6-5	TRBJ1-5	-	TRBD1	CASTLTGVGNQPQHF	TGTGCCAGCACCCTGACAGGGGTAGGGAATCAGCCCCAGCATTTT
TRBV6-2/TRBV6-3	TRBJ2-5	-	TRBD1	CASSYRDRGRETQYF	TGTGCCAGCAGTTACCGGGACAGGGGTCGAGAGACCCAGTACTTC
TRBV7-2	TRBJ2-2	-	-	CASSFNRPGELFF	TGTGCCAGCAGCTTTAATCGTCCCGGGGAGCTGTTTTTT
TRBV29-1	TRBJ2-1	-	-	CSAGPIQDEQFF	TGCAGCGCCGGCCCAATTCAGGATGAGCAGTTCTTC
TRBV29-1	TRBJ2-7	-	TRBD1	CSVEDLGQSYEQYF	TGCAGCGTTGAAGATCTGGGACAGTCCTACGAGCAGTACTTC
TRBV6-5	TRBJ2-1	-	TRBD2	CASSASGSGYNEQFF	TGTGCCAGCAGCGCTAGCGGGAGCGGGTACAATGAGCAGTTCTTC
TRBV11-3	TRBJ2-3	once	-	CASSSRLSPTDTQYF	TGTGCCAGCAGCTCGAGACTCTCACCCACAGATACGCAGTATTTT
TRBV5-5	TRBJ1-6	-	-	CASSFGVGAYNSPLHF	TGTGCCAGCAGCTTTGGGGTAGGGGCATATAATTCACCCCTCCACTTT
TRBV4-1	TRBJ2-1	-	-	CASSQDGTSENEQFF	TGCGCCAGCAGCCAAGATGGGACATCCGAAAATGAGCAGTTCTTC
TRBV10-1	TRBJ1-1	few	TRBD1	CASSDLGQEAFF	TGCGCCAGCAGTGATCTGGGACAGGAAGCTTTCTTT
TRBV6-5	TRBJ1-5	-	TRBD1	CASSRAGGSNQPQHF	TGTGCCAGCAGCAGGGCAGGGGGGAGCAATCAGCCCCAGCATTTT
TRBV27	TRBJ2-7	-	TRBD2	CASSSTRTSGSYEQYF	TGTGCCAGCAGCTCGACCCGGACTAGCGGGAGTTACGAGCAGTACTTC
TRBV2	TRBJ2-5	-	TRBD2	CASKGGQETQYF	TGTGCCAGCAAGGGAGGGCAAGAGACCCAGTACTTC
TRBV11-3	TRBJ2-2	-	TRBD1	CASSAGQGVAGELFF	TGTGCCAGCAGCGCGGGACAGGGAGTCGCCGGGGAGCTGTTTTTT
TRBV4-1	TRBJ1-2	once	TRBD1	CASSQEQGADGYTF	TGCGCCAGCAGCCAGGAACAGGGGGCGGATGGCTACACCTTC
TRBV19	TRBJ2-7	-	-	CASSIGAASSYEQYF	TGTGCCAGTAGTATAGGAGCGGCCAGCTCCTACGAGCAGTACTTC
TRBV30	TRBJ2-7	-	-	CAWSGARRSYEQYF	TGTGCCTGGAGTGGGGCCCGGCGCTCCTACGAGCAGTACTTC
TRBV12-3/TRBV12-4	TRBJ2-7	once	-	CASSQPMDEQYF	TGTGCCAGCAGTCAACCTATGGACGAGCAGTACTTC
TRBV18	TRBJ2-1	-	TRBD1	CASSPRADRGRSNEQFF	TGTGCCAGCTCACCACGAGCGGACAGGGGGCGCAGTAATGAGCAGTTCTTC
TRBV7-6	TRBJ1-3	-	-	CASSLDQGSGNTIYF	TGTGCCAGCAGCTTAGATCAGGGGTCTGGAAACACCATATATTTT
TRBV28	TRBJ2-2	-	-	CASRGRVLNTGELFF	TGTGCCAGCAGGGGCAGGGTTCTGAACACCGGGGAGCTGTTTTTT
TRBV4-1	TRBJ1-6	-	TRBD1	CASSLPGTGRNSPLHF	TGCGCCAGCAGCCTCCCGGGGACAGGGCGGAATTCACCCCTCCACTTT
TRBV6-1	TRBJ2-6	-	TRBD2	CASSEGAGANGANVLTF	TGTGCCAGCAGTGAAGGAGCGGGAGCTAATGGGGCCAACGTCCTGACTTTC
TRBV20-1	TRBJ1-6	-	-	CSASTGFNSPLHF	TGCAGTGCTAGTACAGGGTTTAATTCACCCCTCCACTTT
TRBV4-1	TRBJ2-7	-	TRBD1	CASSQVGQTSYEQYF	TGCGCCAGCAGCCAAGTGGGACAGACATCCTACGAGCAGTACTTC
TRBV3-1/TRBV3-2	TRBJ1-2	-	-	CASSQFDPQGTYGYTF	TGTGCCAGCAGCCAATTCGATCCACAGGGCACCTATGGCTACACCTTC
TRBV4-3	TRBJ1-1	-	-	CASSHKTAMNTEAFF	TGCGCCAGCAGCCACAAGACAGCCATGAACACTGAAGCTTTCTTT
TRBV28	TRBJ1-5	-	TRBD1	CASSSGQGFGQPQHF	TGTGCCAGCAGTTCGGGACAGGGCTTCGGTCAGCCCCAGCATTTT
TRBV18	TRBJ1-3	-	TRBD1	CASSPVRDSGNTIYF	TGTGCCAGCTCACCAGTCCGGGACAGTGGAAACACCATATATTTT
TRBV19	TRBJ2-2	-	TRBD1	CASSRGQANTGELFF	TGTGCCAGTAGTAGAGGACAGGCCAACACCGGGGAGCTGTTTTTT
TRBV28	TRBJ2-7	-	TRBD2	CASSSPSGSNHYAYEQYF	TGTGCCAGCAGTTCACCTAGCGGGAGCAACCATTATGCCTACGAGCAGTACTTC
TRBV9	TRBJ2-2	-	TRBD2	CASSVGVAGETGELFF	TGTGCCAGCAGCGTAGGGGTAGCGGGAGAAACCGGGGAGCTGTTTTTT
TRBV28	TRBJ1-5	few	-	CASSLYYSNQPQHF	TGTGCCAGCAGTTTATATTATAGCAATCAGCCCCAGCATTTT
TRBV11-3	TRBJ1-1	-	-	CASSSSRVRNTEAFF	TGTGCCAGCAGCTCCAGCCGGGTTCGGAACACTGAAGCTTTCTTT
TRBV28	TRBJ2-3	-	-	CASSFSGGFYTDTQYF	TGTGCCAGCAGTTTTTCCGGCGGCTTCTACACAGATACGCAGTATTTT
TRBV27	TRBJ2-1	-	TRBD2	CASSSGTSGRNEQFF	TGTGCCAGCAGCTCCGGGACTAGCGGGAGGAATGAGCAGTTCTTC